This T cell receptor beta chain was identified during a study of blood T cell repertoires in COVID-19. Study-level information: Italy, Spain and the United States were the sources of the convalescent and acute COVID-19 samples. PBMCs, B-cell-depleted T cells, or T cells were the source of the cDNA or gDNA that made up the material.

CDR3 length: 14 residues. V was trimmed by 7 bases and J by 6 bases, leaving 16 bases between them. CDR1 MNHEY and CDR2 SVGAGI come from the germline V gene. This clone occurred once. As processed by the authors: The authors estimated nucleated cell counts from reference gene primer amplification. Assay used: immunoSEQ multiplex PCR; TCRdb lists only in-frame clones, some missing. That table gives V, J and clone size, and the DNA gave D and trimming. The table lists around 190,000 clones, around three quarters of them singletons. The chain joins TRBV6-5 to TRBJ1-5; weak D call: TRBD1 (5 bases). The sequencing input was peripheral blood. This TCR derives from a man between 65 and 85 years old with active or convalescent COVID-19. The CDR3 loop is CASTAQAGGQPQHF. CDR3 nucleotides: TGTGCCAGCACCGCACAGGCGGGAGGTCAGCCCCAGCATTTT.